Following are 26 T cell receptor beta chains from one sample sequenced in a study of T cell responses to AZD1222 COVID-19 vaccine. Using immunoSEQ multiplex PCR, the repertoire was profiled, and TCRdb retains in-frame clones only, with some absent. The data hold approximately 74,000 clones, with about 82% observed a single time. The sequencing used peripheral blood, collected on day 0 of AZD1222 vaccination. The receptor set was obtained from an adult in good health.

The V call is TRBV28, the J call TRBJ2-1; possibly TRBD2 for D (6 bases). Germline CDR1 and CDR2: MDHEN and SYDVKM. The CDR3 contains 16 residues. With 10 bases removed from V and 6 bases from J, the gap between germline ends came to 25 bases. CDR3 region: CATTSQTSFMGNEQFF. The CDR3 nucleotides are TGTGCCACTACATCCCAGACTAGTTTTATGGGCAATGAGCAGTTCTTC.

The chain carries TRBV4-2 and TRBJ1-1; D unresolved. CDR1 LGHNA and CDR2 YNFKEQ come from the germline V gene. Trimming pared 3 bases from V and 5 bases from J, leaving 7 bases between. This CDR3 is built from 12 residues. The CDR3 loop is CASSHGPTEAFF. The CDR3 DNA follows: TGTGCCAGCAGCCACGGGCCAACTGAAGCTTTCTTT.

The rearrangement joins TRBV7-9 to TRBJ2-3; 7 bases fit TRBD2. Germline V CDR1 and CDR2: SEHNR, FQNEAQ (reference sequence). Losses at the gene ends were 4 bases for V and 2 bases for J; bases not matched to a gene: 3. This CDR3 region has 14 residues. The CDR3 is CASSSGLVTDTQYF. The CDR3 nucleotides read TGTGCCAGCAGCTCCGGACTAGTCACAGATACGCAGTATTTT.

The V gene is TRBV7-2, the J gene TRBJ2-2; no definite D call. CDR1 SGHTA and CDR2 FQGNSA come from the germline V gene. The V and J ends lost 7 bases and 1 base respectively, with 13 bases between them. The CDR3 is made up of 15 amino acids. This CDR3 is CASTEAGLNTGELFF. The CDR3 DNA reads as TGTGCCAGCACCGAAGCCGGCCTGAACACCGGGGAGCTGTTTTTT.

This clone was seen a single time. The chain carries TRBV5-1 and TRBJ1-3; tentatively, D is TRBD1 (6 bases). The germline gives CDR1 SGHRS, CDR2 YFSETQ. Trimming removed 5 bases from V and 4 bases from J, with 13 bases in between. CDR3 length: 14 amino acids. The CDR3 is CASRPQQGGNTIYF. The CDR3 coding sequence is TGCGCCAGCAGGCCGCAACAGGGAGGAAACACCATATATTTT.

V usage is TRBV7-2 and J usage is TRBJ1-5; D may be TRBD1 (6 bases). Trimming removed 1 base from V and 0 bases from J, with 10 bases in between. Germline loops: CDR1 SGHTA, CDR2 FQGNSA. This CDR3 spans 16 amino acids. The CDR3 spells CASSLVGGGSNQPQHF. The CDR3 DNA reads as TGTGCCAGCAGCTTAGTAGGGGGAGGTAGCAATCAGCCCCAGCATTTT.

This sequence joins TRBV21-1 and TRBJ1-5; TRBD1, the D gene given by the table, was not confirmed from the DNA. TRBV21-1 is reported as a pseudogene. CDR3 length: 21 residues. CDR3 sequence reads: CASSKDLARQPTIAPDQPQHF. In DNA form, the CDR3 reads TGTGCCAGCAGCAAAGATCTGGCGCGACAGCCTACCATAGCTCCTGATCAGCCCCAGCATTTT.

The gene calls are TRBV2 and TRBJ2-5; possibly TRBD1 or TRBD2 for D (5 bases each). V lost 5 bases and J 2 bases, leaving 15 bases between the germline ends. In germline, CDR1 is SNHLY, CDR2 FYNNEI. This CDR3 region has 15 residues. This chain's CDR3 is CASSLSGPGQETQYF. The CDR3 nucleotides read TGTGCCAGCAGTCTCTCGGGACCTGGGCAAGAGACCCAGTACTTC.

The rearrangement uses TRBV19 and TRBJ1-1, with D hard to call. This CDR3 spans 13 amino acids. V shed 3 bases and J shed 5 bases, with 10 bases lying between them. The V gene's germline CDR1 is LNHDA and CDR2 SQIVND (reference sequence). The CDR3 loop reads CASSIGLGTEAFF. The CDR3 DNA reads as TGTGCCAGTAGTATCGGCCTGGGAACTGAAGCTTTCTTT. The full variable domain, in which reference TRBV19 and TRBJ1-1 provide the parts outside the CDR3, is DGGITQSPKYLFRKEGQNVTLSCEQNLNHDAMYWYRQDPGQGLRLIYYSQIVNDFQKGDIAEGYSVSREKKESFPLTVTSAQKNPTAFYLCASSIGLGTEAFFGQGTRLTVV.

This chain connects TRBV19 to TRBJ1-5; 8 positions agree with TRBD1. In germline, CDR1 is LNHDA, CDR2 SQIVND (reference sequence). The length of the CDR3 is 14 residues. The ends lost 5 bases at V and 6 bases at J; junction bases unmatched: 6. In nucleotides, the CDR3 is TGTGCCAGTAGTGTACAGGGGGATGCTCAGCCCCAGCATTTT. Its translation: CASSVQGDAQPQHF. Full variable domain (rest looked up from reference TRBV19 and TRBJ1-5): DGGITQSPKYLFRKEGQNVTLSCEQNLNHDAMYWYRQDPGQGLRLIYYSQIVNDFQKGDIAEGYSVSREKKESFPLTVTSAQKNPTAFYLCASSVQGDAQPQHFGDGTRLSIL.

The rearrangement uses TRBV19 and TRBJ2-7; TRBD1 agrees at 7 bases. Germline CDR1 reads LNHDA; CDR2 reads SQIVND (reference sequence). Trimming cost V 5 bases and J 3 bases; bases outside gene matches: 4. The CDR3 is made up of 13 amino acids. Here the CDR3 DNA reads TGTGCCAGTAGTCCCTACAGGGGCTACGAGCAGTACTTC. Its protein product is CASSPYRGYEQYF. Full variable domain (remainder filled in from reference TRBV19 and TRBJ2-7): DGGITQSPKYLFRKEGQNVTLSCEQNLNHDAMYWYRQDPGQGLRLIYYSQIVNDFQKGDIAEGYSVSREKKESFPLTVTSAQKNPTAFYLCASSPYRGYEQYFGPGTRLTVT.

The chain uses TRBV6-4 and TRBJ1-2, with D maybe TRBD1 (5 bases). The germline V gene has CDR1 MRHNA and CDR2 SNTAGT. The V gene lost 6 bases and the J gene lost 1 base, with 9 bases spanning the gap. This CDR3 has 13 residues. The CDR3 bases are TGTGCCAGCAGGATACAGGATAACTATGGCTACACCTTC. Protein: CASRIQDNYGYTF.

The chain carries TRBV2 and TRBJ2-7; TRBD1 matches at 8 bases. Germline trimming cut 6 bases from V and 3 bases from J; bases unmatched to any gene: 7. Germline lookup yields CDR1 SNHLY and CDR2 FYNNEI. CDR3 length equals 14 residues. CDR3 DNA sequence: TGTGCCAGCAGCCCTGGACAGGGTGTCTACGAGCAGTACTTC. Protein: CASSPGQGVYEQYF. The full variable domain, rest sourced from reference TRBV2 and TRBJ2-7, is EPEVTQTPSHQVTQMGQEVILRCVPISNHLYFYWYRQILGQKVEFLVSFYNNEISEKSEIFDDQFSVERPDGSNFTLKIRSTKLEDSAMYFCASSPGQGVYEQYFGPGTRLTVT.

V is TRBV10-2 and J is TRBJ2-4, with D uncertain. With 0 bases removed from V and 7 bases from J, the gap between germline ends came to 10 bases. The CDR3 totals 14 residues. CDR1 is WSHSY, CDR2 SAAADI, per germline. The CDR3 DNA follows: TGCGCCAGCAGTGAGTCGAGTACTATGAACATTCAGTACTTC. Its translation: CASSESSTMNIQYF.

CDR3 in amino acids: CASSPGSLGYGYTF. Written as DNA, the CDR3 is TGTGCCAGCAGTCCGGGATCTCTGGGCTATGGCTACACCTTC. V and J are TRBV27 and TRBJ1-2; D not resolved. Germline V lookup: CDR1 MNHEY, CDR2 SMNVEV (reference sequence). Trimming pared 5 bases from V and 4 bases from J, leaving 14 bases between. The CDR3 totals 14 residues.

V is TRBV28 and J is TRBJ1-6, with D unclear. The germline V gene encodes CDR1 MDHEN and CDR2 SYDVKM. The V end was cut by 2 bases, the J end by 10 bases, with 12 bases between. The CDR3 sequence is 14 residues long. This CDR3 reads CASSLAFRVSPLHF. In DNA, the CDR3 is TGTGCCAGCAGTTTAGCCTTTCGAGTCTCACCCCTCCACTTT.

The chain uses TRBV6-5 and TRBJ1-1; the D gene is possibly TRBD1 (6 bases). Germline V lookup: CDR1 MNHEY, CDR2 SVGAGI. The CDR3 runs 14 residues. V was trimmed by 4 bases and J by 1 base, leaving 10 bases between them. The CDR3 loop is CASSWGGPNTEAFF. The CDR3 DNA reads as TGTGCCAGCAGTTGGGGGGGCCCGAACACTGAAGCTTTCTTT.

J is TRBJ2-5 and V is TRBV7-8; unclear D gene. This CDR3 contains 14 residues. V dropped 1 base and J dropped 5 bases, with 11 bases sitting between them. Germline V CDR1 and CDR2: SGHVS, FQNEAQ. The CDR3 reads CASSLDAAAETQYF. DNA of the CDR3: TGTGCCAGCAGCTTAGATGCGGCTGCGGAGACCCAGTACTTC.

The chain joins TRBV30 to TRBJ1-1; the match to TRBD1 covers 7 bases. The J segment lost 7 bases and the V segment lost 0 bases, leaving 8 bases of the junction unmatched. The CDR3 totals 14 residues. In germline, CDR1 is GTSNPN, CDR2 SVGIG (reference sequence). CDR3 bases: TGTGCCTGGAGTGTTGACAGGGCTGGGGGTGAAGCTTTCTTT. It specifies CAWSVDRAGGEAFF.

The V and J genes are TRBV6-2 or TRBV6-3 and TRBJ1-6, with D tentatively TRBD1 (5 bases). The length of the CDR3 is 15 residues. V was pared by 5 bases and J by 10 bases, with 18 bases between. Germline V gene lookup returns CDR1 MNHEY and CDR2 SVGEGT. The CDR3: CASSIDRGEWSPLHF. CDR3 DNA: TGTGCCAGCAGTATAGACAGAGGAGAGTGGTCACCCCTCCACTTT.

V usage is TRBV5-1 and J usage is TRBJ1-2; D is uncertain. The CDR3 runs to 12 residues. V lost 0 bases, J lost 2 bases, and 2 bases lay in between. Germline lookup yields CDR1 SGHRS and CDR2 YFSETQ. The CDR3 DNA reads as TGCGCCAGCAGCTTGGAAAACTATGGCTACACCTTC. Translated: CASSLENYGYTF.

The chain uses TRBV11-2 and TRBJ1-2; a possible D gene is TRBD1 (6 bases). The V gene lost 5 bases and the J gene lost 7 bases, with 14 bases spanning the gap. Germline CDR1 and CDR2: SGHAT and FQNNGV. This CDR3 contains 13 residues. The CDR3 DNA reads TGTGCCAGCAGCGGGAACAGGGACTCTGGCTACACCTTC. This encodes CASSGNRDSGYTF.

In nucleotides, the CDR3 is TGTGCCAGCAGTTTGACTAGCAATGGGTACAATGAGCAGTTCTTC. Amino acid sequence: CASSLTSNGYNEQFF. The V gene is TRBV27, the J gene TRBJ2-1; 7 nucleotides match TRBD2. The V gene's germline CDR1 is MNHEY and CDR2 SMNVEV (reference sequence). Germline trimming cut 3 bases from V and 4 bases from J; bases unmatched to any gene: 6. The CDR3 contains 15 residues.

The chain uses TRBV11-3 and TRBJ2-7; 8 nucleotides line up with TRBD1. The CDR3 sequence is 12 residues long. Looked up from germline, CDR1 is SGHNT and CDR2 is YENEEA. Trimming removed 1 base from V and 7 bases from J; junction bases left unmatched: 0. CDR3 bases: TGTGCCAGCAGCTTAGGGACAGGGGAGCAGTACTTC. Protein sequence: CASSLGTGEQYF.

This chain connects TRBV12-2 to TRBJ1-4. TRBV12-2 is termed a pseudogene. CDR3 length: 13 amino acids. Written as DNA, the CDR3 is TGTGCAAGTCGCTTTAGTTGGTGGGATAAACTGTTTTTT. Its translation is CASRFSWWDKLFF.

In DNA, the CDR3 is TGTGCCATCAGTGCCGACCTTGGGGAAACCGACTCCTACAATGAGCAGTTCTTC. Its protein product is CAISADLGETDSYNEQFF. The chain recombines TRBV10-3 with TRBJ2-1; unclear D gene. V gave up 4 bases and J gave up 0 bases, with 19 bases separating them. Germline V gene lookup returns CDR1 ENHRY and CDR2 SYGVKD. The CDR3 length is 18 residues.